The 6 T cell receptor beta chains given below trace back to one sample, sequenced in a study of CD8+CD57+ T cells in acquired aplastic anemia. CD8+CD57+ cell expansion, shown by flow cytometry, had occurred in the patients selected for sequencing. CDR3 and TCR beta VDJ profiling relied on a genomic DNA template. TCRdb analysed the reads with MiXCR anew, one entry per CDR3 protein. The table includes about 180,000 distinct CDR3 sequences, roughly 60% detected once. The material sequenced was sorted CD4+, CD8+, or CD8+CD57+ T cells (not recorded which) from PBMCs. These receptors came from a human donor with aplastic anemia.

This clonotype has only a few counts. With a much larger clone just one base away, this may be a read error. This chain uses TRBV4-1 with TRBJ2-7, with 8 bases lining up with TRBD1. V dropped 2 bases and J dropped 5; count of bases not matched to a gene: 8. The germline V gene has CDR1 MGHRA and CDR2 YSYEKL. This CDR3 has 15 amino acids. CDR3 coding DNA: TGCGCCAGCAGCCAATCTCGACAGGGGACCCACGAGCAGTACTTC. Translated, it gives CASSQSRQGTHEQYF.

The chain is built from TRBV7-8 and TRBJ2-5; 7 nucleotides agree with TRBD2. V trimming: 0 bases; J trimming: 7 bases; junction bases outside the gene matches: 8. Per the germline V gene, CDR1 is SGHVS and CDR2 is FQNEAQ. The CDR3 runs 15 residues. The CDR3 region is CASSLAAGTPVTQYF. CDR3 nucleotide sequence: TGTGCCAGCAGCTTAGCAGCGGGGACCCCAGTGACCCAGTACTTC.

This clonotype was counted ten times or more. The chain is built from TRBV9 and TRBJ2-3; D might be TRBD1 (6 bases). Trimming removed 3 bases from V and 4 bases from J, with 12 bases in between. Germline V CDR1 and CDR2: SGDLS, YYNGEE. CDR3 length: 14 residues. The DNA of the CDR3 is TGTGCCAGCAGCGCTCCCTGGGGGCCAGATACGCAGTATTTT. Its protein is CASSAPWGPDTQYF.

This clonotype has a count of ten or more. V and J are TRBV2 and TRBJ2-7; the D is unclear. Germline lookup yields CDR1 SNHLY and CDR2 FYNNEI. The V and J ends lost 3 bases and 1 base respectively, with 13 bases between them. The CDR3 sequence is 15 residues long. DNA of the CDR3: TGTGCCAGCAGTGAGAGTGCGCAGCCTTCCTACGAGCAGTACTTC. It codes for CASSESAQPSYEQYF.

The chain carries TRBV7-9 and TRBJ2-1; 8 bases align to TRBD2. The CDR3 covers 14 residues. V lost 5 bases, J lost 8 bases, and 8 bases stayed unmatched. The germline gives CDR1 SEHNR, CDR2 FQNEAQ (reference sequence). The CDR3 region has the DNA TGTGCCAGCAGCGCAAGCGGGGGACTGCATGAGCAGTTCTTC. Translated: CASSASGGLHEQFF.

This clonotype appeared a few times. The chain links TRBV7-8 to TRBJ2-5; tentatively, D is TRBD2 (6 bases). Germline V gene lookup returns CDR1 SGHVS and CDR2 FQNEAQ. This CDR3 contains 14 residues. V shed 1 base and J shed 8 bases, with 14 bases lying between them. CDR3 region: CASSLEGAAGTQYF. CDR3 bases: TGTGCCAGCAGCTTAGAAGGGGCCGCGGGAACCCAGTACTTC.